These 31 T cell receptor beta chains share one sample of origin, sequenced in a study of CD8+ T cells in alopecia areata. Sequencing templates came from extracted RNA that was reverse transcribed into cDNA. The repertoire was sequenced with immunoSEQ multiplex PCR; TCRdb's copy has only in-frame clones and lacks some. The sample includes about 200,000 clones, around three fifths seen only once; the top ten take approximately 0.5%. The material was CD4+ T cells sorted from blood, obtained at week 0. All receptors come from a human donor with alopecia areata.

This clone was detected only once. The rearrangement links TRBV29-1 to TRBJ1-2; D unresolved. CDR3 length: 12 residues. Germline CDR1 reads SQVTM; CDR2 reads ANQGSEA. The V and J ends lost 6 bases and 0 bases respectively, with 8 bases between them. The CDR3 is CSVEGPNYGYTF. The CDR3, as DNA: TGCAGCGTGGAGGGCCCTAACTATGGCTACACCTTC.

The count of this clone is one. CDR3 bases: TGCGCCAGCAGCTTGCCCGGGACAACTAATGAAAAACTGTTTTTT. Translation: CASSLPGTTNEKLFF. This chain joins TRBV5-1 and TRBJ1-4; no reliable D call. The ends were cut back, 1 base at V and 0 bases at J, with 7 bases in the middle. This CDR3 has 15 residues. Germline V gene data show CDR1 as SGHRS and CDR2 as YFSETQ.

The V gene is TRBV7-2, the J gene TRBJ2-7; 8 nucleotides agree with TRBD2. V shed 2 bases and J 3 bases; nucleotides not matched to a gene: 6. CDR3 length equals 15 residues. Germline V gives CDR1 SGHTA, CDR2 FQGNSA. The chain's CDR3 is CASSLTSGSIYEQYF. CDR3 in DNA: TGTGCCAGCAGCTTAACCAGCGGGAGTATCTACGAGCAGTACTTC.

The J gene is TRBJ1-2, the V gene TRBV14, with D unresolved. The CDR3 covers 12 residues. Per germline, CDR1 SGHDN and CDR2 FVKESK. V lost 4 bases, J lost 7 bases, and 10 bases lay in between. CDR3 nucleotide sequence: TGTGCCAGCAGCCGGTCGGGGAGTGGCTACACCTTC. As protein: CASSRSGSGYTF.

The rearrangement uses TRBV29-1 and TRBJ1-2, with D possibly TRBD1 on 5 matching bases. Per the germline V gene, CDR1 is SQVTM and CDR2 is ANQGSEA. V was shortened by 0 bases and J by 7 bases, with 18 bases between the two germline ends. The CDR3 spans 15 residues. The CDR3, as DNA: TGCAGCGTTGAAGATATGCGACGAGGGGCGGGTGGCTACACCTTC. This translates into CSVEDMRRGAGGYTF. Together with reference TRBV29-1 and TRBJ1-2, the CDR3 gives the full variable domain: SAVISQKPSRDICQRGTSLTIQCQVDSQVTMMFWYRQQPGQSLTLIATANQGSEATYESGFVIDKFPISRPNLTFSTLTVSNMSPEDSSIYLCSVEDMRRGAGGYTFGSGTRLTVV.

This sequence joins TRBV2 and TRBJ2-5; D unresolved. From germline, CDR1 is SNHLY and CDR2 FYNNEI. This CDR3 comprises 11 residues. V lost 3 bases, J lost 5 bases, and 4 bases lay in between. CDR3 nucleotide sequence: TGTGCCAGCAGTGAGAGGGAGACCCAGTACTTC. Translation: CASSERETQYF.

CDR3 protein: CSVEIAEAFF. In DNA, the CDR3 is TGCAGCGTTGAAATCGCTGAAGCTTTCTTT. The chain recombines TRBV29-1 with TRBJ1-1; D ambiguous. The CDR3 has 10 residues. Trimming removed 2 bases from V and 6 bases from J, with 4 bases in between. Germline CDR1 reads SQVTM; CDR2 reads ANQGSEA. Full variable domain (outside the CDR3, taken from reference TRBV29-1 and TRBJ1-1): SAVISQKPSRDICQRGTSLTIQCQVDSQVTMMFWYRQQPGQSLTLIATANQGSEATYESGFVIDKFPISRPNLTFSTLTVSNMSPEDSSIYLCSVEIAEAFFGQGTRLTVV.

This clone occurred a few times. The J gene is TRBJ2-5, the V gene TRBV7-9; 7 nucleotides match TRBD1. CDR3 length: 14 residues. Germline assignment: CDR1 SEHNR and CDR2 FQNEAQ (reference sequence). The junction had 10 bases not matched to a gene; V was cut back by 3 bases and J by 9 bases. DNA for the CDR3: TGTGCCAGCAGCTTGGGACAGCAAGAGAAGGCCCAGTACTTC. Translated, it gives CASSLGQQEKAQYF.

The chain carries TRBV18 and TRBJ2-1; a possible D gene is TRBD1 (6 bases). V dropped 3 bases and J dropped 0 bases, with 12 bases sitting between them. The CDR3 has 16 residues. The germline V gene encodes CDR1 KGHSH and CDR2 LQKENI. The CDR3 DNA reads TGTGCCAGCTCACCCGGACAGAAGAGCTCCTACAATGAGCAGTTCTTC. Translation gives CASSPGQKSSYNEQFF.

The chain combines TRBV30 with TRBJ1-3; the D is unclear. CDR1 and CDR2 (germline): GTSNPN, SVGIG (reference sequence). The CDR3 runs to 13 residues. V dropped 0 bases and J dropped 7 bases, with 10 bases sitting between them. In DNA form, the CDR3 reads TGTGCCTGGAGTGTTGGGGATATGAACACCATATATTTT. Translation: CAWSVGDMNTIYF.

This rearrangement joins TRBV5-1 to TRBJ2-3; no clear D gene. V shed 0 bases and J shed 2 bases, with 7 bases lying between them. In germline, CDR1 is SGHRS, CDR2 YFSETQ. The CDR3 runs 14 residues. CDR3: CASSLEWDTDTQYF. The DNA for the CDR3 is TGCGCCAGCAGCTTGGAATGGGACACAGATACGCAGTATTTT.

This rearrangement joins TRBV7-2 to TRBJ2-1, with D tentatively TRBD2 (6 bases). CDR1 and CDR2 (germline): SGHTA, FQGNSA. Between the trimmed V and J ends, which lost 3 bases and 12 bases, there was a span of 18 bases. The CDR3 loop spans 14 amino acids. The CDR3 region is CASSFASGRTTQFF. For the CDR3, the DNA is TGTGCCAGCAGCTTTGCTTCAGGTCGGACTACGCAGTTCTTC.

This clone appeared a few times. The chain uses TRBV5-4 and TRBJ2-3, with 7 bases identical to TRBD1. Germline values: CDR1 SGHNT, CDR2 YYREEE (reference sequence). The CDR3 extends over 13 amino acids. V lost 2 bases to trimming and J lost 5 bases; unmatched junction nucleotides: 2. The CDR3 coding sequence is TGTGCCAGCAGCTTAGACAGGGAAGATACGCAGTATTTT. It yields the protein CASSLDREDTQYF.

The rearrangement uses TRBV5-1 and TRBJ2-6; D possibly corresponds to TRBD1 (6 bases). The CDR3 runs to 18 residues. In germline, CDR1 is SGHRS, CDR2 YFSETQ. V shed 4 bases and J shed 4 bases, with 21 bases lying between them. The CDR3 sequence: CASSQYRTAPSGANVLTF. CDR3 sequence (DNA): TGCGCCAGCAGCCAATACCGGACAGCTCCCTCCGGGGCCAACGTCCTGACTTTC.

Written as DNA, the CDR3 is TGTGCCGGATTAGGGGACGGACCCTACGAGCAGTACTTC. It is translated as CAGLGDGPYEQYF. This chain links TRBV7-9 with TRBJ2-7, with D tentatively TRBD1 or TRBD2 (5 bases each). Germline V gene lookup returns CDR1 SEHNR and CDR2 FQNEAQ (reference sequence). V gave up 11 bases and J gave up 2 bases, with 16 bases separating them. The CDR3 is made up of 13 amino acids.

This clone came up a few times. A junction end diverges from the germline sequence, so it may reflect a read error. The chain uses TRBV30 and TRBJ1-1; D uncertain. CDR1 is GTSNPN, CDR2 SVGIG, per germline (reference sequence). The CDR3 contains 10 residues. The CDR3 bases are TGTGCCTGGGGGAACGCTGAAGCTTTCTTT. Translated, it gives CAWGNAEAFF.

The CDR3 nucleotides read TGCGCCAGCAGCCCCCTCCGGACGGCGAACACTGAAGCTTTCTTT. It encodes CASSPLRTANTEAFF. The chain is built from TRBV4-1 and TRBJ1-1; D gene ambiguous. CDR1 and CDR2 from the germline V gene are MGHRA and YSYEKL. CDR3 length: 15 residues. V lost 4 bases, J lost 1 base, and 13 bases lay in between.

This clone was picked up a small number of times. The chain employs TRBV5-4 and TRBJ2-3; D may correspond to TRBD1 or TRBD2 (5 bases each). Per the germline V gene, CDR1 is SGHNT and CDR2 is YYREEE (reference sequence). The CDR3 is 14 amino acids. The ends were cut back, 5 bases at V and 2 bases at J, with 12 bases in the middle. CDR3 coding DNA: TGTGCCAGCAGTGGGACCCGTACCACAGATACGCAGTATTTT. It encodes CASSGTRTTDTQYF.

The chain recombines TRBV29-1 with TRBJ1-2; 8 bases map to TRBD1. This CDR3 comprises 14 residues. V shed 4 bases and J 3 bases; nucleotides not matched to a gene: 7. Germline V gene sequence: CDR1 SQVTM, CDR2 ANQGSEA. The CDR3 protein is CSVVGAGQDYGYTF. The CDR3 DNA sequence: TGCAGCGTTGTAGGAGCGGGACAGGACTATGGCTACACCTTC.

The rearrangement joins TRBV29-1 to TRBJ1-5, with TRBD1 matching over 9 bases. CDR1 is SQVTM and CDR2 is ANQGSEA in the germline V gene. The CDR3 is 17 amino acids. The trim removed 3 bases at V and 1 base at J, leaving 10 bases unmatched. CDR3 in amino acids: CSVDDGTGKGSNQPQHF. CDR3 DNA: TGCAGCGTTGATGACGGGACAGGGAAAGGGAGCAATCAGCCCCAGCATTTT.

The gene calls are TRBV5-6 and TRBJ1-2; possibly TRBD1 for D (5 bases). CDR1 SGHDT and CDR2 YYEEEE come from the germline V gene. This CDR3 region has 13 residues. Trimming took 4 bases from V and 1 from J, leaving 8 bases between them. CDR3 region: CASSRQNNYGYTF. The CDR3 DNA reads as TGTGCCAGCAGCCGACAGAATAACTATGGCTACACCTTC. The full variable domain, completed using reference TRBV5-6 and TRBJ1-2, is DAGVTQSPTHLIKTRGQQVTLRCSPKSGHDTVSWYQQALGQGPQFIFQYYEEEERQRGNFPDRFSGHQFPNYSSELNVNALLLGDSALYLCASSRQNNYGYTFGSGTRLTVV.

The rearrangement links TRBV27 to TRBJ2-1; D may be TRBD2 (6 bases). Germline CDR1 MNHEY, CDR2 SMNVEV (reference sequence). This CDR3 has 15 amino acids. Trimming removed 6 bases from V and 7 bases from J, with 19 bases in between. Written as DNA, the CDR3 is TGTGCCAGCAGCTCCCAAGGAGCGGGTGAGAATGAGCAGTTCTTC. Protein: CASSSQGAGENEQFF.

This sequence joins TRBV25-1 and TRBJ1-2, with D possibly matching TRBD1 (5 bases). The CDR3 spans 15 residues. Trimming took 0 bases from V and 4 from J, leaving 12 bases between them. Per the germline V gene, CDR1 is MGHDK and CDR2 is SYGVNS. The CDR3 reads CASSEYGAQAYGYTF. The CDR3, as DNA: TGTGCCAGCAGTGAATATGGGGCGCAGGCCTATGGCTACACCTTC.

This rearrangement joins TRBV9 to TRBJ1-2, with TRBD1 identical over 9 bases. V trimming: 4 bases; J trimming: 6 bases; junction bases outside the gene matches: 10. In germline, CDR1 is SGDLS, CDR2 YYNGEE. This CDR3 has 15 residues. CDR3 amino acids: CASSISGTGRNGYTF. The CDR3 coding sequence is TGTGCCAGCAGCATCTCCGGGACAGGGAGGAATGGCTACACCTTC.

This chain joins TRBV29-1 and TRBJ2-7; D remains unclear. The germline gives CDR1 SQVTM, CDR2 ANQGSEA. Trimming stripped 6 bases from V and 4 bases from J, with 22 bases between. There are 15 residues in the CDR3. As DNA, the CDR3 is TGCAGCGTCCGTCTCGGCGGCATGACCACGTACGAGCAGTACTTC. This codes for CSVRLGGMTTYEQYF.

V usage is TRBV18 and J usage is TRBJ2-7; the match to TRBD1 covers 9 bases. Germline V lookup: CDR1 KGHSH, CDR2 LQKENI. CDR3 length: 14 residues. J lost 3 bases, V lost 1 base, and 1 base had no gene match. The CDR3 reads CASSPQGQGYEQYF. DNA for the CDR3: TGTGCCAGCTCACCACAGGGACAGGGCTACGAGCAGTACTTC.

The genes are TRBV2 and TRBJ1-2; D is unresolved. V lost 6 bases and J lost 2, with 10 bases in between. Germline-derived CDR1 and CDR2 are SNHLY and FYNNEI. The CDR3 extends over 13 amino acids. For the CDR3, the DNA is TGTGCCAGCAGCTTAGACGGGAACTATGGCTACACCTTC. The encoded protein is CASSLDGNYGYTF. Full variable domain (remainder filled in from reference TRBV2 and TRBJ1-2): EPEVTQTPSHQVTQMGQEVILRCVPISNHLYFYWYRQILGQKVEFLVSFYNNEISEKSEIFDDQFSVERPDGSNFTLKIRSTKLEDSAMYFCASSLDGNYGYTFGSGTRLTVV.

This clone was picked up a small number of times. This chain connects TRBV11-1 to TRBJ2-1, with D perhaps TRBD2 (6 bases). Germline loops: CDR1 SGHAT, CDR2 FQDESV (reference sequence). The CDR3 contains 17 residues. Deletions cut 3 bases from V and 4 bases from J, with 19 bases between. CDR3 amino acids: CASSFPGRPFGYNEQFF. The CDR3 coding sequence is TGTGCCAGCAGCTTCCCTGGGAGGCCATTCGGGTACAATGAGCAGTTCTTC.

The chain has TRBV19 and TRBJ1-5; TRBD1 matches at 8 bases. The V and J ends lost 2 bases and 0 bases, in that order; junction bases with no gene match: 6. Germline V lookup: CDR1 LNHDA, CDR2 SQIVND (reference sequence). The CDR3 length is 17 residues. The CDR3, as DNA: TGTGCCAGTAGTATACGGACAGGGCAGTATAGCAATCAGCCCCAGCATTTT. Its translation: CASSIRTGQYSNQPQHF.

The chain uses TRBV25-1 and TRBJ1-2, with 7 bases identical to TRBD1. V trimming: 4 bases; J trimming: 6 bases; junction bases outside the gene matches: 11. Per germline, CDR1 MGHDK and CDR2 SYGVNS. The CDR3 has 15 amino acids. The CDR3 coding sequence is TGTGCCAGCAGTGGTCAGACAGGGCTGGGGGATGGCTACACCTTC. It is translated as CASSGQTGLGDGYTF.

The genes are TRBV29-1 and TRBJ1-2; the D is unclear. V was cut by 4 bases and J by 0 bases, with 12 bases left in between. CDR3 size: 14 residues. Germline-derived CDR1 and CDR2 are SQVTM and ANQGSEA. The CDR3 nucleotides are TGCAGCGTTGCACCCAGGTTAACTAACTATGGCTACACCTTC. As protein: CSVAPRLTNYGYTF.